Listed below are T cell receptor beta chains from one sample, sequenced in a study of CD8 T cells in ankylosing spondylitis. TCRdb reprocessed the 5' RACE reads via MiXCR and lists one record per CDR3 protein. The table includes some 200,000 distinct CDR3 sequences, about a quarter detected once. Sequenced sample: blood, either unsorted or a sorted T cell fraction (not recorded which). These receptor sequences come from a male donor with ankylosing spondylitis or in good health (not recorded which). Each CDR3 is given with its conserved first and last residue. A D gene is named only where the DNA matches it firmly. Clone sizes are given selectively: once, few, many, or a class where the clone is expanded.

v_call: TRBV29-1
clone_size: few
j_call: TRBJ2-3
d_call: TRBD2
cdr3_nt: TGCAGCGCCGGGACTAGCGGAAAAAGCACAGATACGCAGTATTTT
cdr3_aa: CSAGTSGKSTDTQYF

v_call: TRBV25-1
clone_size: many
j_call: TRBJ2-1
d_call: .
cdr3_nt: TGTGCCAGCAGTGACGTCAGGGATCGTGATGAGCAGTTCTTC
cdr3_aa: CASSDVRDRDEQFF

v_call: TRBV20-1
clone_size: .
j_call: TRBJ2-1
d_call: TRBD2
cdr3_nt: TGCAGTGCCGCCGGACTAGCGGGAGTACATGAGCAGTTCTTC
cdr3_aa: CSAAGLAGVHEQFF

v_call: TRBV6-4
clone_size: few
j_call: TRBJ2-5
d_call: .
cdr3_nt: TGTGCCAGCTACCACCAGTACTTC
cdr3_aa: CASYHQYF

v_call: TRBV6-2/TRBV6-3
clone_size: many
j_call: TRBJ2-5
d_call: TRBD2
cdr3_nt: TGTGCCAGCAGTTACCCCCTGAGGGCTAGCGGAGGACCGTACCAAGAGACCCAGTACTTC
cdr3_aa: CASSYPLRASGGPYQETQYF

v_call: TRBV29-1
clone_size: few
j_call: TRBJ1-1
d_call: .
cdr3_nt: TGCAGCGTTGGTCGGGCCCGAGGGACTGAAGCTTTCTTT
cdr3_aa: CSVGRARGTEAFF

v_call: TRBV20-1
clone_size: many
j_call: TRBJ2-1
d_call: .
cdr3_nt: TGCAGTGCTAGGGTTACTACTAATGGGGTACACAATGAGCAGTTCTTC
cdr3_aa: CSARVTTNGVHNEQFF

v_call: TRBV20-1
clone_size: few
j_call: TRBJ2-7
d_call: TRBD2
cdr3_nt: TGCAGTGCTAGCGCCCCCGGACTAGCGGGAATCATGCGTCTCGAGCAGTACTTC
cdr3_aa: CSASAPGLAGIMRLEQYF

v_call: TRBV5-1
clone_size: few
j_call: TRBJ2-5
d_call: TRBD2
cdr3_nt: TGCGCCAGCAGCGATCGGACTAGCGGGAGTGGGGAGACCCAGTACTTC
cdr3_aa: CASSDRTSGSGETQYF

v_call: TRBV9
clone_size: .
j_call: TRBJ2-5
d_call: TRBD2
cdr3_nt: TGTGCCAGCAGCGCACTAGCGGGAGCGGGCGAGACCCAGTACTTC
cdr3_aa: CASSALAGAGETQYF

v_call: TRBV5-1
clone_size: once
j_call: TRBJ2-3
d_call: TRBD2
cdr3_nt: TGCGCCAGCAGCTTACCCGGGACTAGCGGGGGAGATACGCAGTATTTT
cdr3_aa: CASSLPGTSGGDTQYF

v_call: TRBV15
clone_size: .
j_call: TRBJ2-1
d_call: .
cdr3_nt: TGTGCCACCAGCAGAGATCAGGGCGGTGAGCAGTTCTTC
cdr3_aa: CATSRDQGGEQFF

v_call: TRBV10-2
clone_size: few
j_call: TRBJ2-1
d_call: .
cdr3_nt: TGCGCCGTTCAGCCTAGACAGAACTACAATGAGCAGTTCTTC
cdr3_aa: CAVQPRQNYNEQFF

v_call: TRBV12-3/TRBV12-4
clone_size: many
j_call: TRBJ2-3
d_call: TRBD2
cdr3_nt: TGTGCCAGCAGGACTAGCGGGAGAGGGGATACGCAGTATTTT
cdr3_aa: CASRTSGRGDTQYF

v_call: TRBV20-1
clone_size: once
j_call: TRBJ1-2
d_call: TRBD1
cdr3_nt: TGCAGTGCCGTTCAGGGGGCGGGATATGGCTACACCTTC
cdr3_aa: CSAVQGAGYGYTF

v_call: TRBV5-1
clone_size: .
j_call: TRBJ1-1
d_call: .
cdr3_nt: TGCGCCAGCAGCTTTATGTCCGGGAGAAGCACTGAAGCTTTCTTT
cdr3_aa: CASSFMSGRSTEAFF

v_call: TRBV12-3/TRBV12-4
clone_size: many
j_call: TRBJ2-1
d_call: TRBD2
cdr3_nt: TGTGCCAGCAGTCCCCTAGGGACTAGCGGGAGGTTGGATGAGCAGTTCTTC
cdr3_aa: CASSPLGTSGRLDEQFF

v_call: TRBV6-2/TRBV6-3
clone_size: many
j_call: TRBJ2-1
d_call: TRBD2
cdr3_nt: TGTGCCAGCAGACTAGCGGGCTTCTCCTACAATGAGCAGTTCTTC
cdr3_aa: CASRLAGFSYNEQFF

v_call: TRBV20-1
clone_size: .
j_call: TRBJ1-5
d_call: .
cdr3_nt: TGCAGTGCTAGAGAGGGGGGGGCCCGTCAGCCCCAGCATTTT
cdr3_aa: CSAREGGARQPQHF

v_call: TRBV29-1
clone_size: many
j_call: TRBJ2-3
d_call: TRBD2
cdr3_nt: TGCAGCGTACTAGCGGGTCAAAGCACAGATACGCAGTATTTT
cdr3_aa: CSVLAGQSTDTQYF